The 27 T cell receptor beta chains below all came from one sample that was sequenced in a study of shared clonotypes between healthy human individuals. The data were produced by immunoSEQ multiplex PCR, yet TCRdb's version contains in-frame clones alone and is incomplete. Among 150,000 to 200,000 clones listed, approximately 92% were seen once. The sample consisted of naive CD4+ T cells sorted from blood. This sample's subset: CD45RA+ positively selected. The receptors come from a woman younger than 45 in good health.

CDR3 region: CAWNRDAHEQYF. The CDR3 DNA is TGTGCCTGGAACAGGGACGCCCACGAGCAGTACTTC. The chain carries TRBV30 and TRBJ2-7, with TRBD1 as a possible D gene (6 bases). Germline V CDR1 and CDR2: GTSNPN, SVGIG (reference sequence). Trimming stripped 4 bases from V and 5 bases from J, with 12 bases between. This CDR3 contains 12 residues.

The gene calls are TRBV28 and TRBJ2-5; 9 bases line up with TRBD1. The end of the DNA fits TRBJ2-7 better, so the J call may be wrong. Per germline, CDR1 MDHEN and CDR2 SYDVKM. The CDR3 spans 14 residues. The CDR3 here is CASRSGTGILEQYF. The DNA for the CDR3 is TGTGCCAGCAGGTCCGGGACAGGGATCCTCGAGCAGTACTTC.

The V and J genes are TRBV4-1 and TRBJ1-5; 8 positions match TRBD1. V dropped 3 bases and J dropped 2; count of bases not matched to a gene: 6. The CDR3 runs to 16 residues. Germline CDR1 is MGHRA and CDR2 is YSYEKL. The chain's CDR3 is CASSQTTGQGNQPQHF. CDR3 bases: TGCGCCAGCAGCCAGACAACGGGACAGGGCAATCAGCCCCAGCATTTT.

V usage is TRBV7-2 and J usage is TRBJ2-7; D might be TRBD2 (5 bases). This CDR3 is built from 14 residues. The germline V gene has CDR1 SGHTA and CDR2 FQGNSA. With 1 base removed from V and 2 bases from J, the gap between germline ends came to 9 bases. CDR3: CASSLGGVAYEQYF. CDR3 nucleotide sequence: TGTGCCAGCAGCTTAGGGGGAGTCGCCTACGAGCAGTACTTC.

This clone appeared once. This chain joins TRBV6-6 and TRBJ2-7, with D possibly TRBD1 on 6 matching bases. V was trimmed by 6 bases and J by 2 bases, leaving 17 bases between them. The CDR3 loop spans 15 amino acids. Germline CDR1 MNHNY, CDR2 SVGAGI (reference sequence). The CDR3 sequence is CASSPPTGHTYEQYF. CDR3 DNA sequence: TGTGCCAGCAGCCCCCCGACGGGACACACCTACGAGCAGTACTTC.

In its sample, this clone was seen once. The V call is TRBV28, the J call TRBJ2-7; 7 positions match TRBD1. This CDR3 contains 14 residues. With 6 bases clipped from V and 3 bases from J, the junction kept 8 bases outside the gene matches. Germline V gene lookup returns CDR1 MDHEN and CDR2 SYDVKM. The CDR3 spells CASSGGQEIYEQYF. For the CDR3, the DNA is TGTGCCAGCAGCGGCGGACAGGAGATCTACGAGCAGTACTTC.

This sequence joins TRBV18 and TRBJ1-2; D not resolved. The V and J ends lost 3 bases and 1 base respectively, with 9 bases between them. The CDR3 extends over 14 amino acids. Germline CDR1 KGHSH, CDR2 LQKENI. The CDR3: CASSPLDVNYGYTF. The CDR3 DNA reads TGTGCCAGCTCACCCCTAGATGTTAACTATGGCTACACCTTC.

This chain uses TRBV2 with TRBJ1-2, with D possibly being TRBD1 (6 bases). The germline V and J ends were trimmed by 5 bases and 2 bases, with 9 bases remaining between them. This CDR3 has 13 amino acids. CDR1 is SNHLY, CDR2 FYNNEI, per germline. CDR3 bases: TGTGCCAGCAGTCAACAGGGCAACTATGGCTACACCTTC. Residues: CASSQQGNYGYTF.

This clone was counted once. The V and J genes are TRBV7-8 and TRBJ2-5, with D unresolved. This CDR3 has 14 amino acids. The V end lost 5 bases, the J end lost 2 bases, and 12 bases lay between the germline ends. The germline V gene encodes CDR1 SGHVS and CDR2 FQNEAQ. This CDR3 is CASSGVNEQETQYF. The CDR3 region has the DNA TGTGCCAGCAGCGGTGTTAATGAGCAAGAGACCCAGTACTTC.

This chain connects TRBV19 to TRBJ2-7; 9 positions agree with TRBD1. From germline, CDR1 is LNHDA and CDR2 SQIVND (reference sequence). The CDR3 extends over 15 amino acids. J was trimmed by 6 bases and V by 4 bases; bases with no gene match: 10. The CDR3 region is CASSTTGGTVSEQYF. In nucleotides, the CDR3 is TGTGCCAGTAGTACCACAGGGGGCACTGTCAGCGAGCAGTACTTC.

This chain connects TRBV5-4 to TRBJ2-7; TRBD2 is a possible D gene (6 bases). Germline CDR1 SGHNT, CDR2 YYREEE (reference sequence). The V and J ends lost 4 bases and 4 bases respectively, with 12 bases between them. The CDR3 covers 13 residues. DNA of the CDR3: TGTGCCAGCAGCCGGGCGGGGACTTACGAGCAGTACTTC. This sequence encodes CASSRAGTYEQYF.

The V call is TRBV18, the J call TRBJ2-3; TRBD2 is a possible D gene (5 bases). V lost 6 bases, J lost 0 bases, and 13 bases lay in between. The CDR3 spans 15 residues. CDR1 and CDR2 (germline): KGHSH, LQKENI. The CDR3 nucleotides read TGTGCCAGCTCCGCAATAGCGCCCAGCACAGATACGCAGTATTTT. Its protein is CASSAIAPSTDTQYF. The variable domain in full, with the rest retrieved from reference TRBV18 and TRBJ2-3, is NAGVMQNPRHLVRRRGQEARLRCSPMKGHSHVYWYRQLPEEGLKFMVYLQKENIIDESGMPKERFSAEFPKEGPSILRIQQVVRGDSAAYFCASSAIAPSTDTQYFGPGTRLTVL.

The chain recombines TRBV9 with TRBJ2-3; 8 nucleotides agree with TRBD2. J was trimmed by 8 bases and V by 3 bases; bases with no gene match: 11. CDR1 and CDR2 from the germline V gene are SGDLS and YYNGEE. CDR3 size: 15 residues. The CDR3 protein is CASSAAGVGLGTQYF. The DNA for the CDR3 is TGTGCCAGCAGCGCAGCGGGAGTAGGTCTCGGTACGCAGTATTTT.

The chain uses TRBV15 and TRBJ2-5; D not certain. The V end was cut by 0 bases, the J end by 2 bases, with 7 bases between. Germline CDR1 and CDR2: LNHNV and YYDKDF (reference sequence). This CDR3 comprises 14 residues. The CDR3 bases are TGTGCCACCAGCAGAGATCTACAGCAAGAGACCCAGTACTTC. Its protein product is CATSRDLQQETQYF.

V is TRBV28 and J is TRBJ2-5; weak D call: TRBD2 (6 bases). Between the trimmed V and J ends, which lost 7 bases and 5 bases, there was a span of 14 bases. CDR3 length: 13 residues. Germline CDR1 MDHEN, CDR2 SYDVKM. This CDR3 is CASNRMGRETQYF. Written as DNA, the CDR3 is TGTGCCAGCAATCGCATGGGGAGGGAGACCCAGTACTTC.

The chain has TRBV7-9 and TRBJ1-1; D is unresolved. This CDR3 has 13 amino acids. V was shortened by 5 bases and J by 0 bases, with 7 bases between the two germline ends. CDR1 SEHNR and CDR2 FQNEAQ come from the germline V gene (reference sequence). In DNA, the CDR3 is TGTGCCAGCAGCCTCCAAATGAACACTGAAGCTTTCTTT. This translates into CASSLQMNTEAFF. Looking up the rest from reference TRBV7-9 and TRBJ1-1 gives the full variable domain: DTGVSQNPRHKITKRGQNVTFRCDPISEHNRLYWYRQTLGQGPEFLTYFQNEAQLEKSRLLSDRFSAERPKGSFSTLEIQRTEQGDSAMYLCASSLQMNTEAFFGQGTRLTVV.

This sequence joins TRBV7-9 and TRBJ1-1; D remains unclear. Germline loops: CDR1 SEHNR, CDR2 FQNEAQ (reference sequence). Trimming took 2 bases from V and 3 from J, leaving 19 bases between them. CDR3 length equals 17 residues. The chain's CDR3 is CASSLRAGRIKDTEAFF. CDR3 DNA: TGTGCCAGCAGCTTAAGGGCGGGCAGGATTAAAGACACTGAAGCTTTCTTT.

This clone was seen more than once but under ten times. The V gene is TRBV19, the J gene TRBJ1-5; D may be TRBD1 (5 bases). CDR3 length: 10 amino acids. Germline CDR1 and CDR2: LNHDA and SQIVND (reference sequence). V was trimmed by 11 bases and J by 4 bases, leaving 6 bases between them. CDR3 nucleotides: TGTGCCGGGGGAAATCAGCCCCAGCATTTT. Amino acids: CAGGNQPQHF.

V gene TRBV5-1 combines with J gene TRBJ1-4; the D is unclear. CDR3 size: 13 residues. Trimming removed 4 bases at V and 4 bases at J, with 8 bases between. Germline assignment: CDR1 SGHRS and CDR2 YFSETQ. This CDR3 is CASSGSSNEKLFF. The CDR3, as DNA: TGCGCCAGCAGCGGGAGCAGTAATGAAAAACTGTTTTTT.

The V and J genes are TRBV6-5 and TRBJ2-7, with D perhaps TRBD1 (6 bases). CDR1 and CDR2 from the germline V gene are MNHEY and SVGAGI. Trimming took off 5 bases at V and 5 bases at J, with 13 bases between the two ends. The CDR3 is 13 residues long. In nucleotides, the CDR3 is TGTGCCAGCAGTCGGACAGTGGCGAACGAGCAGTACTTC. It encodes CASSRTVANEQYF.

The V and J genes are TRBV7-9 and TRBJ2-7; 8 positions agree with TRBD1. Trimming cost V 4 bases and J 5 bases; bases outside gene matches: 10. The CDR3 consists of 15 residues. Per germline, CDR1 SEHNR and CDR2 FQNEAQ (reference sequence). In nucleotides, the CDR3 is TGTGCCAGCAGCTCCTGGACAGGGTCTTGGCACGAGCAGTACTTC. Protein product: CASSSWTGSWHEQYF.

The CDR3 DNA follows: TGTGCCAGCAGTGTCCAGGGCTACGAGCAGTACTTC. As protein: CASSVQGYEQYF. V gene TRBV2 combines with J gene TRBJ2-7, with D possibly TRBD1 on 5 matching bases. CDR1 is SNHLY and CDR2 is FYNNEI in the germline V gene. The CDR3 has 12 amino acids. Deletions cut 4 bases from V and 3 bases from J, with 7 bases between. The entire variable domain, with the rest obtained from reference TRBV2 and TRBJ2-7, is as follows: EPEVTQTPSHQVTQMGQEVILRCVPISNHLYFYWYRQILGQKVEFLVSFYNNEISEKSEIFDDQFSVERPDGSNFTLKIRSTKLEDSAMYFCASSVQGYEQYFGPGTRLTVT.

CDR3 sequence (DNA): TGCAGCGTCGGACTAGCGGGAGGGCACAATGAGCAGTTCTTC. This sequence encodes CSVGLAGGHNEQFF. The gene calls are TRBV29-1 and TRBJ2-1; 15 nucleotides line up with TRBD2. The V and J ends lost 6 bases and 5 bases, in that order; junction bases with no gene match: 2. Germline CDR1 SQVTM, CDR2 ANQGSEA. The CDR3 runs 14 residues.

V is TRBV19 and J is TRBJ1-4; 11 positions agree with TRBD1. This CDR3 comprises 15 residues. Germline CDR1 is LNHDA and CDR2 is SQIVND (reference sequence). The ends lost 3 bases at V and 6 bases at J; junction bases unmatched: 3. This chain's CDR3 is CASSMPGQGDEKLFF. The CDR3 region has the DNA TGTGCCAGTAGTATGCCGGGACAGGGGGATGAAAAACTGTTTTTT.

The V gene is TRBV11-1, the J gene TRBJ2-1, with 13 bases aligning to TRBD2. The J segment lost 12 bases and the V segment lost 6 bases, leaving 2 bases of the junction unmatched. Germline values: CDR1 SGHAT, CDR2 FQDESV (reference sequence). CDR3 length equals 12 residues. The CDR3 spells CASRWTSGRQFF. CDR3 nucleotide sequence: TGTGCCAGCAGGTGGACTAGCGGGAGGCAGTTCTTC.

The chain uses TRBV2 and TRBJ1-4, with no clear D. With 11 bases removed from V and 8 bases from J, the gap between germline ends came to 18 bases. This CDR3 has 13 residues. From germline, CDR1 is SNHLY and CDR2 FYNNEI. CDR3 sequence reads: CASGPRGSEKLFF. The CDR3 nucleotides are TGTGCCTCCGGTCCGAGAGGGAGCGAAAAACTGTTTTTT.

In this sample, this clone turned up once. The rearrangement uses TRBV18 and TRBJ2-5; D unresolved. Near its end, the DNA agrees better with TRBJ2-7, so the J call may be wrong. The CDR3 has 13 amino acids. CDR1 is KGHSH and CDR2 is LQKENI in the germline V gene. The CDR3 sequence is CASSPWSAYEQYF. Written as DNA, the CDR3 is TGTGCCAGCTCACCGTGGAGCGCCTACGAGCAGTACTTC.